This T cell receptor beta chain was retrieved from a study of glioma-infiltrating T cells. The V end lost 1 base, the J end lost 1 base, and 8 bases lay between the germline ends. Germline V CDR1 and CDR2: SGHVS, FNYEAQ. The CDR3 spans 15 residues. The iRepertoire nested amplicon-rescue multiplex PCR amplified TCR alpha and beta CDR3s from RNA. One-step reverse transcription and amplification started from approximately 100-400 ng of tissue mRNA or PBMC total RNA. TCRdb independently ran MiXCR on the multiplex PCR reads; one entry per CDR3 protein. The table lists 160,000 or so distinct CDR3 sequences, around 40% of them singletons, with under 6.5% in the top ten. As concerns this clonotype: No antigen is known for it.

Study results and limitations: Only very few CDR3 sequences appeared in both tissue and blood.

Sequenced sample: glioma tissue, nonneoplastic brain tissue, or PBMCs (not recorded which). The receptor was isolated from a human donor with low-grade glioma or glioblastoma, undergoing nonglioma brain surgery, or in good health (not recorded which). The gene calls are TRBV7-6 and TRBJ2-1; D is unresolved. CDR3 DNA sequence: TGTGCCAGCAGCTTAGATGGCTTTTCCTACAATGAGCAGTTCTTC. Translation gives CASSLDGFSYNEQFF. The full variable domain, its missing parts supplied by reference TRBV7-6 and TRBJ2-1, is GAGVSQSPRYKVTKRGQDVALRCDPISGHVSLYWYRQALGQGPEFLTYFNYEAQQDKSGLPNDRFSAERPEGSISTLTIQRTEQRDSAMYRCASSLDGFSYNEQFFGPGTRLTVL.